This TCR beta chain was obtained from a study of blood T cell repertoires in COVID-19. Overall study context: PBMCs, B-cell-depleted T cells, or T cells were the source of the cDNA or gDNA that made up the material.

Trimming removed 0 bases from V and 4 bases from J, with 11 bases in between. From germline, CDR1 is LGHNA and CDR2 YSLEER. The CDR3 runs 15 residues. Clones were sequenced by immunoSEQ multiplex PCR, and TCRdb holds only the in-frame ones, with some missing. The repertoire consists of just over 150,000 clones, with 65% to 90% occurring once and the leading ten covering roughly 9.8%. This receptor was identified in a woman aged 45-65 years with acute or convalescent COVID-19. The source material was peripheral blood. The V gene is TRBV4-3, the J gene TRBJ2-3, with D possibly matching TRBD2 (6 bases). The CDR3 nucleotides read TGCGCCAGCAGCCAAGATCAACTAGCAGCAGATACGCAGTATTTT. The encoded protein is CASSQDQLAADTQYF.